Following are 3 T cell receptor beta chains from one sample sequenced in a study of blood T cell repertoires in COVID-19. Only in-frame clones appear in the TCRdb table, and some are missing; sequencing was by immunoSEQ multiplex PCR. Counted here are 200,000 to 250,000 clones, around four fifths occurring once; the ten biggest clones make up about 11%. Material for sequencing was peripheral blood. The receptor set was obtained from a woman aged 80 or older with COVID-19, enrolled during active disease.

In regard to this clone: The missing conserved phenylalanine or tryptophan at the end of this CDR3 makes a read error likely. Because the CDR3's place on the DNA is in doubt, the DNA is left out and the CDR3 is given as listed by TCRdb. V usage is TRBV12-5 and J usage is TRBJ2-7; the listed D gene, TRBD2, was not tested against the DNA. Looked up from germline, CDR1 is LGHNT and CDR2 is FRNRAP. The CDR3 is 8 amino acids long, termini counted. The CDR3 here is CASGLVRG.

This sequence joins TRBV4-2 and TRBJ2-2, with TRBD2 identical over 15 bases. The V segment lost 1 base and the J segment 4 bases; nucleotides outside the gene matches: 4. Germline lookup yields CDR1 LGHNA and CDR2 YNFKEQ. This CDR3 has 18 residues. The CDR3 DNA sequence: TGTGCCAGCAGCCAAGGAGGGACTAGCGGGGGGCGCACCGGGGAGCTGTTTTTT. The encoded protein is CASSQGGTSGGRTGELFF.

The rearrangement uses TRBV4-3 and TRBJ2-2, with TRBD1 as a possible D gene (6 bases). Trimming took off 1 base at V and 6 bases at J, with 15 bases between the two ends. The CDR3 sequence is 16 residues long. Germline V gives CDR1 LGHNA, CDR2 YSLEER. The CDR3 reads CASSQAAVPGAGELFF. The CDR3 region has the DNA TGCGCCAGCAGCCAAGCAGCCGTACCAGGGGCCGGGGAGCTGTTTTTT.